What follows are 23 T cell receptor beta chains derived from one specimen sequenced in a study of T cell responses to AZD1222 COVID-19 vaccine. Clones were read by immunoSEQ multiplex PCR, and TCRdb kept only the in-frame ones, dropping some. The sample consists of 150,000 to 170,000 clones, about nine tenths of them appearing once. The sequencing used peripheral blood, collected on day 0 of AZD1222 vaccination. The receptors here all came from an adult in good health.

V is TRBV7-9 and J is TRBJ1-1; tentatively, D is TRBD1 (5 bases). V gave up 2 bases and J gave up 1 base, with 11 bases separating them. Germline loops: CDR1 SEHNR, CDR2 FQNEAQ (reference sequence). This CDR3 comprises 15 residues. The chain's CDR3 is CASSLSGAANTEAFF. In nucleotides, the CDR3 is TGTGCCAGCAGCTTATCTGGGGCAGCGAACACTGAAGCTTTCTTT.

The chain carries TRBV5-1 and TRBJ1-5; 9 nucleotides align to TRBD1. CDR3 length: 16 amino acids. Unmatched junction bases numbered 7, after V lost 4 bases and J lost 2 bases. Germline loops: CDR1 SGHRS, CDR2 YFSETQ. Written as DNA, the CDR3 is TGCGCCAGCAGCCCAACGACAGGGGGAGGCAATCAGCCCCAGCATTTT. This gives the protein CASSPTTGGGNQPQHF.

CDR3 nucleotide sequence: TGTGCCACCACCGGGGACTCGAACACTGAAGCTTTCTTT. Amino acids: CATTGDSNTEAFF. V is TRBV2 and J is TRBJ1-1; D possibly corresponds to TRBD1 (5 bases). Germline V gene data show CDR1 as SNHLY and CDR2 as FYNNEI. The CDR3 loop spans 13 amino acids. V was cut by 10 bases and J by 1 base, with 13 bases left in between.

The chain has TRBV11-3 and TRBJ2-2; 9 nucleotides align to TRBD1. This CDR3 is built from 15 residues. The V and J ends lost 7 bases and 8 bases, in that order; junction bases with no gene match: 11. Germline-derived CDR1 and CDR2 are SGHNT and YENEEA. The CDR3 region has the DNA TGTGCCAGCACCCAAACAGGGGGCGCATCAGGGGAGCTGTTTTTT. Its protein is CASTQTGGASGELFF. Variable domain in full (rest from reference TRBV11-3 and TRBJ2-2): EAGVVQSPRYKIIEKKQPVAFWCNPISGHNTLYWYLQNLGQGPELLIRYENEEAVDDSQLPKDRFSAERLKGVDSTLKIQPAELGDSAVYLCASTQTGGASGELFFGEGSRLTVL.

V and J are TRBV7-9 and TRBJ1-1; D may be TRBD1 (5 bases). Germline CDR1 and CDR2: SEHNR and FQNEAQ (reference sequence). The CDR3 has 15 residues. V was trimmed by 4 bases and J by 4 bases, leaving 16 bases between them. The CDR3 sequence: CASSSRGTRGTEAFF. The CDR3 DNA sequence: TGTGCCAGCAGCTCAAGGGGTACCCGGGGCACTGAAGCTTTCTTT.

This chain connects TRBV5-4 to TRBJ2-1; 8 bases line up with TRBD2. CDR3 length equals 14 residues. Germline CDR1 SGHNT, CDR2 YYREEE (reference sequence). J gave up 6 bases and V 4 bases, and 6 bases lay outside the gene matches. The CDR3 DNA follows: TGTGCCAGCAGCATCGAGGGGACTAGCAATGAGCAGTTCTTC. Protein: CASSIEGTSNEQFF.

The chain joins TRBV27 to TRBJ1-4, with D possibly matching TRBD1 (6 bases). The ends were cut back, 3 bases at V and 5 bases at J, with 10 bases in the middle. CDR3 length: 14 amino acids. Germline V gene sequence: CDR1 MNHEY, CDR2 SMNVEV (reference sequence). This chain's CDR3 is CASSFSGVNEKLFF. CDR3 nucleotides: TGTGCCAGCAGTTTCTCAGGGGTCAATGAAAAACTGTTTTTT.

V gene TRBV18 combines with J gene TRBJ1-1; D is possibly TRBD1 (5 bases). The CDR3 has 14 amino acids. Germline loops: CDR1 KGHSH, CDR2 LQKENI. The V gene lost 9 bases and the J gene lost 1 base, with 15 bases spanning the gap. CDR3: CASSPAGTNTEAFF. CDR3 nucleotide sequence: TGTGCCAGTTCCCCGGCGGGGACGAACACTGAAGCTTTCTTT.

The chain joins TRBV6-5 to TRBJ1-1; D unresolved. The CDR3 totals 12 residues. Germline values: CDR1 MNHEY, CDR2 SVGAGI. Trimming shortened V by 10 bases and J by 4 bases, and 13 bases separated the two germline ends. This CDR3 is CATQGLSTEAFF. The CDR3 nucleotides are TGTGCCACCCAAGGACTTTCCACTGAAGCTTTCTTT.

V and J are TRBV7-9 and TRBJ1-1; weak D call: TRBD1 (5 bases). Per the germline V gene, CDR1 is SEHNR and CDR2 is FQNEAQ (reference sequence). This CDR3 has 15 residues. V was clipped by 1 base and J by 4 bases, with 13 bases between them. CDR3 in DNA: TGTGCCAGCAGCTTAGGGTCAGGGAGGTCCACTGAAGCTTTCTTT. Translating gives CASSLGSGRSTEAFF.

V and J are TRBV7-9 and TRBJ1-2; D is possibly TRBD1 (5 bases). Germline CDR1 and CDR2: SEHNR and FQNEAQ (reference sequence). CDR3 length: 14 residues. V lost 2 bases and J lost 4, with 11 bases in between. CDR3 DNA sequence: TGTGCCAGCAGCTTACTTTCAGACAGCTATGGCTACACCTTC. It specifies CASSLLSDSYGYTF.

V is TRBV19 and J is TRBJ2-1; 11 bases match TRBD1. The J segment lost 9 bases and the V segment lost 5 bases, leaving 9 bases of the junction unmatched. The CDR3 extends over 15 amino acids. Germline CDR1 is LNHDA and CDR2 is SQIVND (reference sequence). The CDR3 DNA reads TGTGCCAGTAGTCCGGACAGGGGGCGAGTGGTTGAGCAGTTCTTC. This encodes CASSPDRGRVVEQFF.

There are a few counts of this clone. The J gene is TRBJ2-5, the V gene TRBV6-2 or TRBV6-3, with 8 bases fitting TRBD2. The CDR3 sequence is 15 residues long. The ends lost 0 bases at V and 5 bases at J; junction bases unmatched: 5. Looked up from germline, CDR1 is MNHEY and CDR2 is SVGEGT. CDR3 region: CASSYSTGGLETQYF. As DNA, the CDR3 is TGTGCCAGCAGTTACTCGACGGGGGGGCTGGAGACCCAGTACTTC.

The chain joins TRBV7-9 to TRBJ1-2; no clear D. Germline CDR1 and CDR2: SEHNR and FQNEAQ (reference sequence). Trimming shortened V by 1 base and J by 4 bases, and 10 bases separated the two germline ends. The CDR3 has 14 residues. The CDR3 DNA is TGTGCCAGCAGCTTAGAGGGCAGGACCTATGGCTACACCTTC. Protein: CASSLEGRTYGYTF.

The chain carries TRBV5-1 and TRBJ2-6; 7 bases line up with TRBD1. V trimming: 4 bases; J trimming: 2 bases; junction bases outside the gene matches: 9. Germline loops: CDR1 SGHRS, CDR2 YFSETQ. The CDR3 spans 17 residues. CDR3 DNA sequence: TGCGCCAGCAGCGAAGACAGGGAGTCAGCTGGGGCCAACGTCCTGACTTTC. Encoded protein: CASSEDRESAGANVLTF.

CDR3 bases: TGTGCCAGCAGCCGCTCTGGAAACACCATATATTTT. It is translated as CASSRSGNTIYF. The gene calls are TRBV9 and TRBJ1-3; D ambiguous. Per germline, CDR1 SGDLS and CDR2 YYNGEE. The ends were cut back, 4 bases at V and 0 bases at J, with 2 bases in the middle. The CDR3 has 12 residues. Full variable domain (rest looked up from reference TRBV9 and TRBJ1-3): DSGVTQTPKHLITATGQRVTLRCSPRSGDLSVYWYQQSLDQGLQFLIQYYNGEERAKGNILERFSAQQFPDLHSELNLSSLELGDSALYFCASSRSGNTIYFGEGSWLTVV.

The CDR3 DNA sequence: TGTGCCAGCAGCTTAGCCCTCCGAACCCTCTCTGGAAACACCATATATTTT. It yields the protein CASSLALRTLSGNTIYF. The rearrangement links TRBV7-2 to TRBJ1-3; D call uncertain. The CDR3 sequence is 17 residues long. V lost 0 bases to trimming and J lost 0 bases, with 12 bases between them. Germline V gives CDR1 SGHTA, CDR2 FQGNSA. Filled out from reference TRBV7-2 and TRBJ1-3, the complete variable domain reads GAGVSQSPSNKVTEKGKDVELRCDPISGHTALYWYRQSLGQGLEFLIYFQGNSAPDKSGLPSDRFSAERTGGSVSTLTIQRTQQEDSAVYLCASSLALRTLSGNTIYFGEGSWLTVV.

The chain joins TRBV6-5 to TRBJ2-7; weak D call: TRBD1 (6 bases). This CDR3 is 14 amino acids long. CDR1 and CDR2 (germline): MNHEY, SVGAGI. The V end lost 6 bases, the J end lost 3 bases, and 15 bases lay between the germline ends. The chain's CDR3 is CASRSSQGGYEQYF. The CDR3 DNA is TGTGCCAGCAGATCCTCACAGGGTGGCTACGAGCAGTACTTC.

The chain is built from TRBV14 and TRBJ1-1, with D possibly being TRBD1 (6 bases). The germline gives CDR1 SGHDN, CDR2 FVKESK. Trimming left V 4 bases short and J 8 bases short, with 14 bases between. The CDR3 sequence is 13 residues long. CDR3 in amino acids: CASSRQPDSEAFF. CDR3 in DNA: TGTGCCAGCAGCCGCCAACCGGACAGCGAAGCTTTCTTT.

The CDR3 region is CASSPRADRGYEQYF. The CDR3 coding sequence is TGTGCCAGCAGCCCAAGAGCGGACAGGGGATACGAGCAGTACTTC. The chain couples TRBV5-5 to TRBJ2-7; 9 bases map to TRBD1. The germline CDR1 and CDR2 sequences are SGHKS and YYEKEE (reference sequence). CDR3 length: 15 amino acids. The trim removed 4 bases at V and 4 bases at J, leaving 9 bases unmatched.

This chain links TRBV7-7 with TRBJ2-7; tentatively, D is TRBD1 (6 bases). CDR3 length equals 13 residues. Germline V lookup: CDR1 SSHAT, CDR2 FNYEAQ (reference sequence). Trimming removed 4 bases from V and 6 bases from J, with 13 bases in between. Written as DNA, the CDR3 is TGTGCCAGCAGCTATTCACAGGGTCGCGAGCAGTACTTC. It encodes CASSYSQGREQYF. Looking up the rest from reference TRBV7-7 and TRBJ2-7 gives the full variable domain: GAGVSQSPRYKVTKRGQDVTLRCDPISSHATLYWYQQALGQGPEFLTYFNYEAQPDKSGLPSDRFSAERPEGSISTLTIQRTEQRDSAMYRCASSYSQGREQYFGPGTRLTVT.

V and J are TRBV5-1 and TRBJ1-2, with 8 bases fitting TRBD1. Germline V CDR1 and CDR2: SGHRS, YFSETQ. The CDR3 consists of 13 residues. V trimming: 3 bases; J trimming: 8 bases; junction bases outside the gene matches: 6. The CDR3 DNA follows: TGCGCCAGCAGCTACGACAGGGGCAGGGGCTACACCTTC. Amino acids: CASSYDRGRGYTF.

Of note for this clone: Different DNA sequences within this sample yield the same CDR3. The rearrangement links TRBV10-3 to TRBJ2-7; D unclear. The CDR3 sequence is 11 residues long. Trimming cost V 1 base and J 7 bases, with 5 bases left between them. CDR1 and CDR2 (germline): ENHRY, SYGVKD. CDR3 residues: CAISELGEQYF. In nucleotides, the CDR3 is TGTGCCATCAGTGAGTTAGGTGAGCAGTACTTC.